This TCR beta chain was found in a study of blood T cell repertoires in COVID-19. About the study: T cells, B-cell-depleted T cells, or PBMCs provided the cDNA or gDNA that served as material.

Germline CDR1 DFQATT, CDR2 SNEGSKA (reference sequence). V was clipped by 3 bases and J by 8 bases, with 14 bases between them. There are 14 residues in the CDR3. Produced via immunoSEQ multiplex PCR; TCRdb's table is partial and in-frame only. Among some 300,000 clones listed, 90% were seen once. The receptor comes from a woman in her 40s with COVID-19, enrolled during active disease. V usage is TRBV20-1 and J usage is TRBJ1-6; D gene ambiguous. The sequenced sample was peripheral blood. CDR3 loop: CSASLFRTDSPLHF. CDR3 DNA sequence: TGCAGTGCTAGTCTTTTCCGAACGGATTCACCCCTCCACTTT.